The present T cell receptor (beta chain) was sequenced within a study of CD8 T cells in Susac syndrome. The CDR3 has 15 amino acids. Unmatched junction bases numbered 7, after V lost 3 bases and J lost 5 bases. Per the germline V gene, CDR1 is SGHVS and CDR2 is FQNEAQ. Reverse transcription of roughly 0.45 to 1 ug RNA was performed with random hexamers. TCRdb reprocessed the immunoSEQ multiplex PCR reads via MiXCR and lists one record per CDR3 protein. Of around 90,000 distinct CDR3 sequences listed, about 96% are singletons. The sequence was collected from a human donor with Susac syndrome. The V call is TRBV7-8, the J call TRBJ2-5; the match to TRBD1 covers 9 bases. The sequencing input was CD8+ T cells from PBMCs. Written as DNA, the CDR3 is TGTGCCAGCAGCTTTTCCGGGACAGGGAGTGAGACCCAGTACTTC. Amino acids: CASSFSGTGSETQYF.